What follows are 19 T cell receptor beta chains derived from one specimen sequenced in a study of human T cells and chemical hapten exposure. TCRdb re-called the RACE reads through MiXCR, storing one row per CDR3 protein. The table lists some 59,000 distinct CDR3 sequences, around 10% of them singletons. Time point of the sample: pre-sensitization, week 0. The treatment was: therapeutic diphenylcyclopropenone sensitization with weekly scalp DPC. This material consisted of whole blood, taken in connection with sensitization to the hapten diphenylcyclopropenone (DPC). The origin of the receptors is a woman aged 40 to 50 with alopecia areata. Some clones in this sample may be carry-over from other donors' samples.

In its sample, this clonotype was seen a few times. V and J are TRBV28 and TRBJ2-5; D not resolved. Germline V gives CDR1 MDHEN, CDR2 SYDVKM. V was shortened by 7 bases and J by 1 base, with 7 bases between the two germline ends. This CDR3 has 12 residues. CDR3 nucleotide sequence: TGTGCCAGCACTGGGCCCCAAGAGACCCAGTACTTC. It specifies CASTGPQETQYF. Full variable domain (rest looked up from reference TRBV28 and TRBJ2-5): DVKVTQSSRYLVKRTGEKVFLECVQDMDHENMFWYRQDPGLGLRLIYFSYDVKMKEKGDIPEGYSVSREKKERFSLILESASTNQTSMYLCASTGPQETQYFGPGTRLLVL.

There are many counts of this clonotype. The rearrangement uses TRBV30 and TRBJ1-5; D remains unclear. From germline, CDR1 is GTSNPN and CDR2 SVGIG (reference sequence). V lost 0 bases, J lost 3 bases, and 9 bases lay in between. The CDR3 covers 14 residues. Here the CDR3 DNA reads TGTGCCTGGAGTGTCTCCAACCCCAATCAGCCCCAGCATTTT. It yields the protein CAWSVSNPNQPQHF.

This clonotype was observed many times. CDR3 sequence (DNA): TGTGCCAGCAGCTACGGGCATGGGAAACAGCCCCAGCATTTT. Translation gives CASSYGHGKQPQHF. This chain uses TRBV6-2 or TRBV6-3 with TRBJ1-5, with D hard to call. Looked up from germline, CDR1 is MNHEY and CDR2 is SVGEGT. V was trimmed by 6 bases and J by 7 bases, leaving 16 bases between them. The CDR3 is made up of 14 amino acids.

To note about this clonotype: A much larger clone differs from this one at a single base, so this may be a read error. This chain links TRBV5-4 with TRBJ2-2; 8 nucleotides agree with TRBD1. The CDR3 is 16 residues long. The germline gives CDR1 SGHNT, CDR2 YYREEE (reference sequence). For the CDR3, the DNA is TGTGTCAGCAGCCCACACAGGGGGGAGAACACCGGGGAGCTGTTTTTT. It specifies CVSSPHRGENTGELFF.

The chain combines TRBV7-6 with TRBJ2-5; TRBD2 agrees at 8 bases. CDR3 length: 16 amino acids. Germline CDR1 SGHVS, CDR2 FNYEAQ. J gave up 9 bases and V 2 bases, and 14 bases lay outside the gene matches. The CDR3 is CASSLTAGGPRVAQYF. The CDR3 region has the DNA TGTGCCAGCAGCTTAACGGCGGGGGGCCCTCGGGTGGCCCAGTACTTC.

This clonotype has a count of ten or more. The rearrangement uses TRBV2 and TRBJ2-5; TRBD2 matches at 13 bases. The CDR3 extends over 16 amino acids. Germline V CDR1 and CDR2: SNHLY, FYNNEI. V was clipped by 7 bases and J by 5 bases; unmatched bases: 10. As DNA, the CDR3 is TGTGCCAGCACCCGCGAGAGACTAGCGGGAGGTGAGACCCAGTACTTC. Its translation is CASTRERLAGGETQYF.

This clonotype has ten or more counts. J is TRBJ2-7 and V is TRBV10-3, with TRBD1 matching over 12 bases. The V gene's germline CDR1 is ENHRY and CDR2 SYGVKD. With 6 bases clipped from V and 4 bases from J, the junction kept 7 bases outside the gene matches. CDR3 length: 15 amino acids. CDR3 sequence: CAISAPGQGAYEQYF. CDR3 coding DNA: TGTGCCATCAGCGCCCCGGGACAGGGGGCTTACGAGCAGTACTTC.

This clonotype has only a few counts. This sequence joins TRBV20-1 and TRBJ2-7; D unresolved. The V gene lost 1 base and the J gene lost 1 base, with 8 bases spanning the gap. The CDR3 covers 13 residues. In germline, CDR1 is DFQATT, CDR2 SNEGSKA (reference sequence). CDR3 coding DNA: TGCAGTGCTAGAGGGTCCCCATCCTACGAGCAGTACTTC. Its translation: CSARGSPSYEQYF.

This clonotype was counted only a few times. The rearrangement uses TRBV6-5 and TRBJ2-1; 12 bases map to TRBD2. V was pared by 4 bases and J by 5 bases, with 6 bases of the junction left unmatched. This CDR3 spans 16 amino acids. Germline CDR1 MNHEY, CDR2 SVGAGI. CDR3 DNA sequence: TGTGCCAGCAGTTCCCTCGGACTAGCGGGGAACAATGAGCAGTTCTTC. It is translated as CASSSLGLAGNNEQFF.

This clonotype was detected a few times. The chain carries TRBV27 and TRBJ1-2; 12 bases are a match to TRBD1. The CDR3 consists of 16 residues. V was pared by 4 bases and J by 8 bases, with 11 bases of the junction left unmatched. In germline, CDR1 is MNHEY, CDR2 SMNVEV (reference sequence). CDR3 sequence: CASSSRDRGRSRGYTF. The CDR3 DNA sequence: TGTGCCAGCAGTTCCCGGGACAGGGGGCGTTCGCGGGGCTACACCTTC.

The table lists this clonotype with many counts. The V gene is TRBV5-4, the J gene TRBJ1-1, with a weak D call TRBD1 (6 bases). V was trimmed by 4 bases and J by 0 bases, leaving 10 bases between them. The CDR3 runs 14 residues. In germline, CDR1 is SGHNT, CDR2 YYREEE (reference sequence). CDR3 region: CASSPDSLNTEAFF. The CDR3 DNA sequence: TGTGCCAGCAGCCCGGACAGCTTGAACACTGAAGCTTTCTTT.

Concerning this clonotype itself: A clone one base away is much larger, so this may be a read error. J is TRBJ1-5 and V is TRBV7-2; D call uncertain. V shed 5 bases and J shed 0 bases, with 8 bases lying between them. The germline gives CDR1 SGHTA, CDR2 FQGNSA. The CDR3 sequence is 14 residues long. CDR3 in amino acids: CASSANGSNQPQHF. The CDR3 DNA follows: TGTGCCAGCAGCGCCAACGGTAGCAATCAGCCCCAGCATTTT.

This clonotype was counted a few times. The chain combines TRBV29-1 with TRBJ2-1, with D possibly being TRBD1 (5 bases). The CDR3 consists of 13 residues. Germline assignment: CDR1 SQVTM and CDR2 ANQGSEA. The V end was cut by 2 bases, the J end by 7 bases, with 12 bases between. In DNA form, the CDR3 reads TGCAGCGTTGAATTGCCAGGGCGGAATGAGCAGTTCTTC. Protein sequence: CSVELPGRNEQFF.

This clonotype was counted a few times. The J gene is TRBJ1-2, the V gene TRBV11-2; D remains ambiguous. This CDR3 region has 15 residues. The germline V gene encodes CDR1 SGHAT and CDR2 FQNNGV. The V end was cut by 0 bases, the J end by 4 bases, with 12 bases between. CDR3 sequence: CASSLDLTRSYGYTF. CDR3 DNA sequence: TGTGCCAGCAGCTTAGACTTGACGCGAAGCTATGGCTACACCTTC.

V usage is TRBV4-3 and J usage is TRBJ2-3, with unresolved D. The V and J ends lost 0 bases and 2 bases respectively, with 12 bases between them. The CDR3 is made up of 16 amino acids. CDR1 and CDR2 from the germline V gene are LGHNA and YSLEER. The CDR3 here is CASSQDTGSFTDTQYF. The CDR3 DNA sequence: TGCGCCAGCAGCCAAGATACGGGCAGCTTCACAGATACGCAGTATTTT.

The sample holds many counts of this clonotype. CDR3 protein: CASGPTLNTEAFF. CDR3 sequence (DNA): TGTGCTAGTGGTCCTACCTTGAACACTGAAGCTTTCTTT. The genes are TRBV12-5 and TRBJ1-1; no clear D gene. The CDR3 totals 13 residues. CDR1 is LGHNT and CDR2 is FRNRAP in the germline V gene. Deletions cut 5 bases from V and 0 bases from J, with 7 bases between.

This clonotype was observed a handful of times. This chain joins TRBV12-5 and TRBJ1-2; 12 positions match TRBD1. V lost 1 base to trimming and J lost 5 bases; unmatched junction nucleotides: 11. The CDR3 has 18 residues. Germline V gives CDR1 LGHNT, CDR2 FRNRAP. In DNA, the CDR3 is TGTGCTAGTGGTTTGGACGCCACCGGGACAGGGGGCAAATATGGCTACACCTTC. Translating gives CASGLDATGTGGKYGYTF.

This clonotype was observed many times. The CDR3 loop reads CASSYFGTSVQPQHF. The DNA for the CDR3 is TGTGCCAGCAGTTACTTTGGCACCTCGGTTCAGCCCCAGCATTTT. V and J are TRBV6-2 or TRBV6-3 and TRBJ1-5; D uncertain. Germline CDR1 reads MNHEY; CDR2 reads SVGEGT. The CDR3 totals 15 residues. V was cut by 1 base and J by 6 bases, with 13 bases left in between.

Only a few counts were recorded for this clonotype. The chain employs TRBV7-6 and TRBJ1-1, with D perhaps TRBD1 (6 bases). The ends were cut back, 5 bases at V and 3 bases at J, with 10 bases in the middle. The germline CDR1 and CDR2 sequences are SGHVS and FNYEAQ. The CDR3 extends over 13 amino acids. The CDR3 region has the DNA TGTGCCAGCAGCCCCTGGGGGCACACTGAAGCTTTCTTT. It specifies CASSPWGHTEAFF. Full variable domain (remainder filled in from reference TRBV7-6 and TRBJ1-1): GAGVSQSPRYKVTKRGQDVALRCDPISGHVSLYWYRQALGQGPEFLTYFNYEAQQDKSGLPNDRFSAERPEGSISTLTIQRTEQRDSAMYRCASSPWGHTEAFFGQGTRLTVV.